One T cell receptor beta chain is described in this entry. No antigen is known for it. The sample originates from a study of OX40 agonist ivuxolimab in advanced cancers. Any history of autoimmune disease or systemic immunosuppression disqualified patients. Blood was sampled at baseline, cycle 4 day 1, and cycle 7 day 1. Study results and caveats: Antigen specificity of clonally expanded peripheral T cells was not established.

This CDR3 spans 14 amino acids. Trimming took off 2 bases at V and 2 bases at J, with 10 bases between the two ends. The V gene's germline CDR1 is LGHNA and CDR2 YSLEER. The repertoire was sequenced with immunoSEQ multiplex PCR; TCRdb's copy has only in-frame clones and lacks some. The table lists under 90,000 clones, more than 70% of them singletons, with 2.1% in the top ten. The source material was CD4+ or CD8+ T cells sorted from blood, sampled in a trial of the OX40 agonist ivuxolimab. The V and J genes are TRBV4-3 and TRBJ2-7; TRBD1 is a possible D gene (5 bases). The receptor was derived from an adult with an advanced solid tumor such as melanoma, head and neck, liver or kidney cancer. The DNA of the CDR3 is TGCGCCAGCAGCCAAACGACAGCAGCCTACGAGCAGTACTTC. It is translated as CASSQTTAAYEQYF.